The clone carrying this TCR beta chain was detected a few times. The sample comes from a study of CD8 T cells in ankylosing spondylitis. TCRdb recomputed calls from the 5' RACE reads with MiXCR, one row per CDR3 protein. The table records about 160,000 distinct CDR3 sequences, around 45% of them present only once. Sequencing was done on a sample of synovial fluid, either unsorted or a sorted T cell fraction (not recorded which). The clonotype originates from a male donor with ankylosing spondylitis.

CDR3 residues: CASTLLGRTQYF. Here the CDR3 DNA reads TGTGCCAGCACCCTACTAGGGAGGACGCAGTATTTT. The gene calls are TRBV7-9 and TRBJ2-3; D perhaps matches TRBD2 (6 bases). Germline V gives CDR1 SEHNR, CDR2 FQNEAQ (reference sequence). V was trimmed by 7 bases and J by 9 bases, leaving 14 bases between them. This CDR3 has 12 amino acids.